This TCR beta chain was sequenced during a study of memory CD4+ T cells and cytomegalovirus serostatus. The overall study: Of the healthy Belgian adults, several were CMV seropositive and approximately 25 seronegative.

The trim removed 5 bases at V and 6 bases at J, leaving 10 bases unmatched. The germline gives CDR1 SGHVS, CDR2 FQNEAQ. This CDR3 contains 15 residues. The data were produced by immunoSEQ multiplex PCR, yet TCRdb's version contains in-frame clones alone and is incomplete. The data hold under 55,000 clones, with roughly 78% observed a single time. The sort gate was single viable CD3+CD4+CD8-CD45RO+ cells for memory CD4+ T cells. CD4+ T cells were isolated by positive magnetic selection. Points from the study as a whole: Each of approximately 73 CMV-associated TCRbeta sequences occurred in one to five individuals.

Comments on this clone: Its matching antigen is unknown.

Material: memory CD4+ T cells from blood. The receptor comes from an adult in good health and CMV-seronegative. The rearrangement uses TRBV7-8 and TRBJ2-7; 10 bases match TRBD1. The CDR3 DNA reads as TGTGCCAGCAGCCCGCGATGGGACAGGGGTCGCGAGCAGTACTTC. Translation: CASSPRWDRGREQYF.